This TCR beta chain was found in a study of blood T cell repertoires in COVID-19. Repertoires were generated with immunoSEQ multiplex PCR, while TCRdb's copy carries only in-frame clones and drops some. The profile shows about 280,000 clones, 85% of them singletons. The sample comprised PBMCs or T cells enriched from blood (not recorded which). The sequence was obtained from a woman in her forties or fifties who had recovered from COVID-19.

The CDR3 sequence is CASSTGTNEKLFF. Here the CDR3 DNA reads TGTGCCAGTAGTACGGGGACTAATGAAAAACTGTTTTTT. The chain uses TRBV19 and TRBJ1-4; D is unresolved. The CDR3 has 13 residues. The V gene's germline CDR1 is LNHDA and CDR2 SQIVND (reference sequence). The V end lost 4 bases, the J end lost 2 bases, and 5 bases lay between the germline ends.